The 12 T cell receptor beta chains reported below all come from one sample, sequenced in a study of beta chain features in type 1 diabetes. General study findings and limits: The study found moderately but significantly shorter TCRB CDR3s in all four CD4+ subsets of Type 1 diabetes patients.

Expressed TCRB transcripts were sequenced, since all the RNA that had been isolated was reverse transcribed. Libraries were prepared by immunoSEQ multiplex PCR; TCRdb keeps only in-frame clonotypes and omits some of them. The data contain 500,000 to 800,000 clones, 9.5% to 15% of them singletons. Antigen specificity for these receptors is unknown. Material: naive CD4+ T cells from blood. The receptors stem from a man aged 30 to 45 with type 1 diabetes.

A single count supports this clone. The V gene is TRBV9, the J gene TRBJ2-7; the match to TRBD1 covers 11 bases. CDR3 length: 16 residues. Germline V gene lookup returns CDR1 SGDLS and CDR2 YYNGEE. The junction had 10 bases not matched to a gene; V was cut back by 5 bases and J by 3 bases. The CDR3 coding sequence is TGTGCCAGCAGGGTTACCCAGGACAGGGGGCTCTACGAGCAGTACTTC. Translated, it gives CASRVTQDRGLYEQYF.

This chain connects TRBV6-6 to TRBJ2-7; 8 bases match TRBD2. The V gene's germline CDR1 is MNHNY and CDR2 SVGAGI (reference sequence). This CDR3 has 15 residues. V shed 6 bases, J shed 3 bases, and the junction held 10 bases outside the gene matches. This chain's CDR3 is CASSPTSGGFYEQYF. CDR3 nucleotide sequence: TGTGCCAGCAGCCCTACTAGCGGTGGTTTCTACGAGCAGTACTTC.

Here the CDR3 DNA reads TGCAGCGGGGAAGACAGGTCCTATGGCTACACCTTC. It translates to CSGEDRSYGYTF. The chain couples TRBV29-1 to TRBJ1-2, with a weak D call TRBD1 (6 bases). Germline V lookup: CDR1 SQVTM, CDR2 ANQGSEA. This CDR3 is built from 12 residues. The V and J ends lost 7 bases and 4 bases respectively, with 13 bases between them. The full variable domain, completed using reference TRBV29-1 and TRBJ1-2, is SAVISQKPSRDICQRGTSLTIQCQVDSQVTMMFWYRQQPGQSLTLIATANQGSEATYESGFVIDKFPISRPNLTFSTLTVSNMSPEDSSIYLCSGEDRSYGYTFGSGTRLTVV.

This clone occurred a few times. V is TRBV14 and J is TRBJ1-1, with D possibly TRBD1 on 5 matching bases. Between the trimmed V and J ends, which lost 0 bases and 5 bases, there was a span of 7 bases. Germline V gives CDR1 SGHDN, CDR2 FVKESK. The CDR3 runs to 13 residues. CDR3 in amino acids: CASSQDRGTEAFF. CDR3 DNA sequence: TGTGCCAGCAGCCAAGATCGGGGGACTGAAGCTTTCTTT.

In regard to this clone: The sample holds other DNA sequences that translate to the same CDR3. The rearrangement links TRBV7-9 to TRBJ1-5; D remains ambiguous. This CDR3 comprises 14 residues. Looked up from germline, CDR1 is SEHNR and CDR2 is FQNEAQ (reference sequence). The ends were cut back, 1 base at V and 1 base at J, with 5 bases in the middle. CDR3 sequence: CASSLEGSNQPQHF. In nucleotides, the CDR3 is TGTGCCAGCAGCTTAGAAGGCAGCAATCAGCCCCAGCATTTT.

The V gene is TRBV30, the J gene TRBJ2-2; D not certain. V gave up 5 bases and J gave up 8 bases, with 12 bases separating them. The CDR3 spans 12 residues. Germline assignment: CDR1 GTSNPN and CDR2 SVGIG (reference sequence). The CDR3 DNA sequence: TGTGCCTGGGCGGCCCTAAGGGGGGAGCTGTTTTTT. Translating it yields CAWAALRGELFF.

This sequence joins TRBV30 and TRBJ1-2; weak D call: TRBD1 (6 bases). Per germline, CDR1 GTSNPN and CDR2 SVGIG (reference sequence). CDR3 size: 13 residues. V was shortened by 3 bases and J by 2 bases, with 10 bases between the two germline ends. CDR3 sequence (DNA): TGTGCCTGGAGAATTACAGGGAACTATGGCTACACCTTC. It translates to CAWRITGNYGYTF.

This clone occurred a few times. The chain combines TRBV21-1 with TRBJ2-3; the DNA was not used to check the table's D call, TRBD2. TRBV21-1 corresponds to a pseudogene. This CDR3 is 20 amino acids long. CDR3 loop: CASSKNAAGGPAFPTDTQYF. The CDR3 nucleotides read TGTGCCAGCAGCAAAAACGCAGCGGGGGGCCCCGCTTTTCCCACAGATACGCAGTATTTT.

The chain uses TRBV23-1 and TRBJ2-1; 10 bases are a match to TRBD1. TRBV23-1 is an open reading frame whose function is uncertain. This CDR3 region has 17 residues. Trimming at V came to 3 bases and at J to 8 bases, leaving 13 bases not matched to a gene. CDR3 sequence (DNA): TGCGCCAGCAGTCAGCTCCTCCGGGACAGGGGCCACGATGAGCAGTTCTTC. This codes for CASSQLLRDRGHDEQFF.

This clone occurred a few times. CDR3 DNA sequence: TGTGCCAGCAGCACGCCGGTGAACACTGAAGCTTTCTTT. It specifies CASSTPVNTEAFF. J is TRBJ1-1 and V is TRBV5-6; D ambiguous. Germline V gene sequence: CDR1 SGHDT, CDR2 YYEEEE. Between the trimmed V and J ends, which lost 4 bases and 0 bases, there was a span of 7 bases. This CDR3 region has 13 residues.

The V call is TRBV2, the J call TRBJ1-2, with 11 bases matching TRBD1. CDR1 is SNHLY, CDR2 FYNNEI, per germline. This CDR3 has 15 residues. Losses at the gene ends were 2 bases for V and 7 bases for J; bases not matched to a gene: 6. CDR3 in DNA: TGTGCCAGCAGTGAAAGGACAGGGGGCATAAGTGGCTACACCTTC. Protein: CASSERTGGISGYTF.

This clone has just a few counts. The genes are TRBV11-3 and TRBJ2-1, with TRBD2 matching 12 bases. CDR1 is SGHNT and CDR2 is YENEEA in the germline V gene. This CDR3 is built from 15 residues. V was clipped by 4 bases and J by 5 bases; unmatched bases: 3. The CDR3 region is CASSSGLAGNNEQFF. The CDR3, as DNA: TGTGCCAGCAGCTCAGGACTAGCGGGGAACAATGAGCAGTTCTTC.